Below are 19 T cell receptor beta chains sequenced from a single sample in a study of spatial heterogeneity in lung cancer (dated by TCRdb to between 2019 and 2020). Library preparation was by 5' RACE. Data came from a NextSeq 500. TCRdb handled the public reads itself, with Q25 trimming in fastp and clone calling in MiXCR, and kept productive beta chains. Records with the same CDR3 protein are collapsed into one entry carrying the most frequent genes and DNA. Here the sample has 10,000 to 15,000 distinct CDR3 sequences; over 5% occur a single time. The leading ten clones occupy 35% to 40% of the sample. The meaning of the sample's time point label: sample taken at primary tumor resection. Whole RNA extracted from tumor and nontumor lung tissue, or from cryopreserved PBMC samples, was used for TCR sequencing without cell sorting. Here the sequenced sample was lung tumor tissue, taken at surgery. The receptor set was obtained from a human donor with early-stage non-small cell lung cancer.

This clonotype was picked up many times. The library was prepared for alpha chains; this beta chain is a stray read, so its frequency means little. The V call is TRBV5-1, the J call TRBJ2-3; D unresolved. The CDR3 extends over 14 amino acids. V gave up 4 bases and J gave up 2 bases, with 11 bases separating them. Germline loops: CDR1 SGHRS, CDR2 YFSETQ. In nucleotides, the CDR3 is TGCGCCAGCAGCAACGAAAGCCCCACAGATACGCAGTATTTT. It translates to CASSNESPTDTQYF.

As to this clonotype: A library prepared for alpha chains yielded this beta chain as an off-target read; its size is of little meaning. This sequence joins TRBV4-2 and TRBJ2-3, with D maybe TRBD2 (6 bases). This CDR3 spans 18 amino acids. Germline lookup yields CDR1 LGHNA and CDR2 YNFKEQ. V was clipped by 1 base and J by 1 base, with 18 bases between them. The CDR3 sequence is CASSQAPGVAVGTDTQYF. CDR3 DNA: TGTGCCAGCAGCCAAGCCCCCGGGGTAGCGGTTGGCACAGATACGCAGTATTTT.

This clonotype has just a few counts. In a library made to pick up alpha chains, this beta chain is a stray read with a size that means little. This CDR3 is CASRPGGKSNQPQHF. DNA for the CDR3: TGTGCCAGCCGTCCGGGGGGGAAGAGCAATCAGCCCCAGCATTTT. The genes are TRBV6-5 and TRBJ1-5, with D possibly being TRBD1 (5 bases). The V gene lost 8 bases and the J gene lost 1 base, with 15 bases spanning the gap. The CDR3 extends over 15 amino acids. Looked up from germline, CDR1 is MNHEY and CDR2 is SVGAGI.

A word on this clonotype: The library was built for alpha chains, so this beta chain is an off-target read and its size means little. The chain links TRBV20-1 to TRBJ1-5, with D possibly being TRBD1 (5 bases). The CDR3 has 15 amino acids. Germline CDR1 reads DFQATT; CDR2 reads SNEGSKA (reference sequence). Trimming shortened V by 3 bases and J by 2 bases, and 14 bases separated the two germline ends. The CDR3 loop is CSARGGTTGNQPQHF. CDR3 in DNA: TGCAGTGCTAGGGGGGGGACTACGGGCAATCAGCCCCAGCATTTT.

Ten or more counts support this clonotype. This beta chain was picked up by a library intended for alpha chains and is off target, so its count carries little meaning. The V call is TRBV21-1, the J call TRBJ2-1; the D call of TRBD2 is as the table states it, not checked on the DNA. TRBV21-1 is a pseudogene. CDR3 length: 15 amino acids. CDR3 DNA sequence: TGTGCCAGCAGCAAAGTGCTAGCGGGAGTAAATGAGCAGTTCTTC. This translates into CASSKVLAGVNEQFF.

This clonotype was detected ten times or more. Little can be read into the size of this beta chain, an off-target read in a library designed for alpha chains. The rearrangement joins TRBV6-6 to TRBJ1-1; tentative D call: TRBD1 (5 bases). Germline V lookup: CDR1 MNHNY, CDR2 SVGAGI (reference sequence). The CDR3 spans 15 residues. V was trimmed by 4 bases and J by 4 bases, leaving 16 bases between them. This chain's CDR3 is CASSSIRGKGTEAFF. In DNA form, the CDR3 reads TGTGCCAGCAGTTCAATACGGGGCAAAGGCACTGAAGCTTTCTTT.

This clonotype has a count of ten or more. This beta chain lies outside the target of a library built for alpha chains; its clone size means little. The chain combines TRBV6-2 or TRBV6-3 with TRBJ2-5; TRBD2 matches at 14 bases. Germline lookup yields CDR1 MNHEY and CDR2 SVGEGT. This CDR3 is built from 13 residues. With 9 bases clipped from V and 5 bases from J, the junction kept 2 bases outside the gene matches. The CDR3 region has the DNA TGTGCCAGTCGACTAGCGGGAGGGGAGACCCAGTACTTC. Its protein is CASRLAGGETQYF.

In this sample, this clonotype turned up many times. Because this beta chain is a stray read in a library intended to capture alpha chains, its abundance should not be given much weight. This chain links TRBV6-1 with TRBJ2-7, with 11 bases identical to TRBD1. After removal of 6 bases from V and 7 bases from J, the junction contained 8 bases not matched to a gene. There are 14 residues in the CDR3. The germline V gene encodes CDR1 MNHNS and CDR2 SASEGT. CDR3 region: CASSYGQGAYEQYV. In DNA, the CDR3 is TGTGCCAGCAGCTACGGACAGGGGGCATATGAGCAGTACGTC.

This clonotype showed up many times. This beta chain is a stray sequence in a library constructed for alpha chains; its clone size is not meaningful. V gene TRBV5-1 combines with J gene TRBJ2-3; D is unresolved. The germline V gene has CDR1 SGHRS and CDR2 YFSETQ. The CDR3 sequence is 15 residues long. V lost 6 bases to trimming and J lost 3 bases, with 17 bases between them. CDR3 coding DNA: TGCGCCAGCAATAGGGCGGTGCGCGAGACAGATACGCAGTATTTT. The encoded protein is CASNRAVRETDTQYF.

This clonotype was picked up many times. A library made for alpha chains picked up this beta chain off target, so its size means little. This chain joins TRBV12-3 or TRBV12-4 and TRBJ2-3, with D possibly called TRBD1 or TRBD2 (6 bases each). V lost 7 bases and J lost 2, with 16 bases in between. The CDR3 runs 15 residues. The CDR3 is CASKKGGTPTDTQYF. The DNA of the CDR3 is TGTGCCAGCAAAAAGGGGGGAACTCCCACAGATACGCAGTATTTT.

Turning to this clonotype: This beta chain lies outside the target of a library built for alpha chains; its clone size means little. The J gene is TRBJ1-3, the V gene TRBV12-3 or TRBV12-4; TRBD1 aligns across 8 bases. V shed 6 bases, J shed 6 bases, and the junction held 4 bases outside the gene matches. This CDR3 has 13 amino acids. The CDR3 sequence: CASRTGEENTIYF. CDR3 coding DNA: TGTGCCAGCAGGACAGGGGAGGAAAACACCATATATTTT.

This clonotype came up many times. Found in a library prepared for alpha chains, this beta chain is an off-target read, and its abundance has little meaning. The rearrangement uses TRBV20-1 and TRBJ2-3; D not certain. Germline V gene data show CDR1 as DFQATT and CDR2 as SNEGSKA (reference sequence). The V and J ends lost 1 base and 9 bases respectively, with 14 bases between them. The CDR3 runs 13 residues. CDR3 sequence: CSARVGFIGTQYF. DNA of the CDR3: TGCAGTGCTAGAGTTGGCTTTATAGGGACGCAGTATTTT.

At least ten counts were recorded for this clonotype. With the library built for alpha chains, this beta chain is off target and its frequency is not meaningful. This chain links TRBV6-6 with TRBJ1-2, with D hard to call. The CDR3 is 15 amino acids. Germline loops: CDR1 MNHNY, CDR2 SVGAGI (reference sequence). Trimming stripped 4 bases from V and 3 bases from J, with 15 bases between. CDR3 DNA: TGTGCCAGCAGTTCCACATCAGGTTCCCACTATGGCTACACCTTC. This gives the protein CASSSTSGSHYGYTF.

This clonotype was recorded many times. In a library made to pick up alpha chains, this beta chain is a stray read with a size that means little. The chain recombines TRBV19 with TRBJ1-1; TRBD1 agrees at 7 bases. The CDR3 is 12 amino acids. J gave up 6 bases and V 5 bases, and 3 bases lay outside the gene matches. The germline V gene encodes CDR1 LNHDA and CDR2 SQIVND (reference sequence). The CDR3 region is CASSATGSEAFF. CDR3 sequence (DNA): TGTGCCAGTAGTGCGACAGGGTCTGAAGCTTTCTTT.

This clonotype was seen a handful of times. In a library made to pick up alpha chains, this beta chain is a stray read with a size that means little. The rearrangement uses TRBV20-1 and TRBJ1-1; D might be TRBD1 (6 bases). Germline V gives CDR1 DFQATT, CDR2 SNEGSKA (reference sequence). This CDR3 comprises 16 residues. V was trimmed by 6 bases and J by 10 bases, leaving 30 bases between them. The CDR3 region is CSAPPPGLSFGGGAFF. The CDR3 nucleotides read TGCAGTGCCCCCCCCCCGGGTCTTTCTTTCGGAGGGGGAGCTTTCTTT.

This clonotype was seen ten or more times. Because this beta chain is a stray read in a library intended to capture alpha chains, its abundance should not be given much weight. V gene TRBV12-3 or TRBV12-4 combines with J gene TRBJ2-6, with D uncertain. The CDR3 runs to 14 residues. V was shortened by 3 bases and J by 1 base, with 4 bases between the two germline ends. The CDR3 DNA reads TGTGCCAGCAGTTTGGGTTCTGGGGCCAACGTCCTGACTTTC. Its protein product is CASSLGSGANVLTF.

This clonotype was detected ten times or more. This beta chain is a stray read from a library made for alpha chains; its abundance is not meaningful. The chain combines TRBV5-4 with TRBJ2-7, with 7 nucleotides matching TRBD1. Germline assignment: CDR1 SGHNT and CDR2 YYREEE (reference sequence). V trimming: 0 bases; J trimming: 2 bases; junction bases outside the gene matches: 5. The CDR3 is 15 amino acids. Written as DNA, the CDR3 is TGTGCCAGCAGCTTGGGACGGGACAGAGCCTACGAGCAGTACTTC. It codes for CASSLGRDRAYEQYF.

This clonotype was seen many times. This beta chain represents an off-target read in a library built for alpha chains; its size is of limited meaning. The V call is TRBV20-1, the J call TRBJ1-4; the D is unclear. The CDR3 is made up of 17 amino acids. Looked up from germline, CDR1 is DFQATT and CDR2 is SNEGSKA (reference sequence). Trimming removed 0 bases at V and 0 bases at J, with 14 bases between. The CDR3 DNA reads TGCAGTGCTAGAGATTTAAACGGAGCTGCAACTAATGAAAAACTGTTTTTT. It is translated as CSARDLNGAATNEKLFF.

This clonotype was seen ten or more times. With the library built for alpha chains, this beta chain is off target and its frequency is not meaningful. CDR3 DNA sequence: TGCAGTGCTAGAGGACAGGGGGACCAGCATTTT. Protein product: CSARGQGDQHF. This sequence joins TRBV20-1 and TRBJ1-5; 9 nucleotides align to TRBD1. The V gene end was trimmed by 1 base and the J gene end by 12 bases; junction bases not matched to a gene: 1. CDR1 and CDR2 (germline): DFQATT, SNEGSKA (reference sequence). The CDR3 spans 11 residues.